This entry is about one T cell receptor beta chain. The antigen it binds to is not known. Base-call qualities are not available, and no considerably larger clone is one nucleotide away. Hyperthyroidism patients were newly diagnosed, were aged 18 to 65 years, and had a disease duration under 2 months. Patients with other autoimmune diseases, uncontrolled infections, pregnancy or lactation were excluded. Diagnosis relied on clinical symptoms, serum thyroxine, TRAb, thyroid ultrasound and orbital computed tomography. Trizol reagent was used to extract the total RNA, and its quality was then checked on an Agilent 2100 Bioanalyzer. This record comes from a study of Graves' ophthalmopathy and Graves' hyperthyroidism (dated by TCRdb to the late 2010s). As for the study more broadly: Hyperthyroidism was considered stable if no progression to ophthalmopathy occurred within 18 months of follow-up. The study used signatures of the TCR beta repertoire to tell Graves' ophthalmopathy apart from Graves' hyperthyroidism and to predict which patients would progress to ophthalmopathy. In total, approximately 140 blood samples were TCR-sequenced: approximately 40 ophthalmopathy, some 80 hyperthyroidism and approximately 17 hyperthyroidism-to-ophthalmopathy patients. To explore V-J signatures that separate ophthalmopathy from hyperthyroidism, a discovery set of about a hundred patients was enrolled, consisting of approximately 45 with ophthalmopathy and some 56 with stable hyperthyroidism. An independent validation cohort was composed of 18 to 20 hyperthyroidism patients and 15 to 17 patients who later progressed from hyperthyroidism to ophthalmopathy. In six hyperthyroidism patients, the T-cell repertoire of thyroid tissue was compared with the T-cell repertoire of blood. Following sample collection, hyperthyroidism patients were given methimazole at a starting dose of 30 mg daily, and ophthalmopathy patients were given high-dose intravenous methylprednisolone.

V and J are trimmed by 6 bases and 5 bases, and the gene matches miss 15 bases of the junction. The CDR3 goes from the cysteine to the phenylalanine over 16 residues. Only CDR3 DNA is held: 48 bases, read in frame from base 1. The germline V gene (reference sequence) provides CDR1 SEHNR and CDR2 FQNEAQ. TCR beta CDR3 regions were amplified from RNA transcripts for repertoire sequencing. The first round was an RT-PCR using HTBI primers with the Qiagen OneStep RT-PCR kit, and this first round was followed by a second-round multiplex PCR, then size selection and purification. Libraries were sequenced paired-end with 100 bp reads on an Illumina HiSeq2000. The authors' pipeline ran thus. SOAPnuke was used to process the reads, throwing out any read that had adapters, had uncalled bases, had a mean Phred below 15, or lacked an exact constant-primer or identifier match. High-quality paired reads were merged with COPE v1.2.5. Unique nucleotide sequences were defined as clonotypes and aligned to IMGT TRB V, D and J references using MiTCR v1.1. Analysis was restricted to V-J combinations with a frequency above 0.0001, which covered roughly 99% of repertoires. A TCR clonal expansion and chaos score per V-J combination was defined as the ratio of F50 clonal expansion to chaos observed in the TCRdist matrix. Welch's t-statistics and random forest were used to reduce the features to about twelve V-J combinations, which were then used as input to a naive Bayes classifier. The Morisita-Horn index was used to measure how similar the thyroid and blood repertoires were. TCRdb's own reprocessing of the public reads used fastp at Q25 and MiXCR and kept productive beta chains. Rows with one shared CDR3 protein collapse into an entry with the most common genes and DNA. The V and J calls were determined by TCRdb, not by the authors. In this sample the table shows 900,000 to 1,200,000 distinct CDR3 sequences, around a third of which occur a single time. The leading ten clones occupy over 8.5% of the sample.

Broader findings and caveats from the paper: Among expanded thyroid clonotypes with frequency above 0.001, most also showed up in blood, which suggests that blood repertoires may reflect the thyroid immune response. In validation, the model predicted ophthalmopathy progression with more than 70% sensitivity and approximately 75% specificity; approximately 12 predicted patients were CT-confirmed with GO in a median of about 7.1 months. Ophthalmopathy was separated from stable hyperthyroidism by the 13-signature model with more than 85% sensitivity and 81% to 84% specificity in cross-validation and with 80%/75% in the test set. Sample size was not predetermined statistically, and investigators were not blinded to group allocation.

The sample taken for sequencing was peripheral blood or thyroid tissue (not recorded which). This receptor was obtained from an adult man with Graves' hyperthyroidism. Recombination connected TRBV7-9 to TRBJ2-5, and 7 bases in between align with TRBD1. The bases are TGTGCCAGCAGTCAAGACAGGGACAGCCGCGAGGAGACCCAGTACTTC. Translated, this is CASSQDRDSREETQYF.